The 2 T cell receptor beta chains reported below all come from one sample, sequenced in a study of blood T cell repertoires in COVID-19. Method: immunoSEQ multiplex PCR; TCRdb's copy keeps in-frame clones and lacks some. In the table there are about 220,000 clones, roughly 80% of which are singletons. Sequencing used peripheral blood. The receptors here all came from a woman aged 25 to 39 who had recovered from COVID-19.

V gene TRBV28 combines with J gene TRBJ2-7; TRBD2 might be the D (6 bases). The length of the CDR3 is 12 residues. Germline-derived CDR1 and CDR2 are MDHEN and SYDVKM. Trimming removed 8 bases at V and 4 bases at J, with 12 bases between. The CDR3 loop reads CASRTGRYEQYF. CDR3 DNA: TGTGCCAGCCGAACTGGGAGGTACGAGCAGTACTTC.

CDR3 bases: TGTGCCTGGTGCCCCAAGCGGGGAGTTGGAAACACCATATATTTT. Translating gives CAWCPKRGVGNTIYF. The rearrangement uses TRBV30 and TRBJ1-3; D ambiguous. The V end was cut by 5 bases, the J end by 3 bases, with 17 bases between. CDR3 length equals 15 residues. CDR1 is GTSNPN and CDR2 is SVGIG in the germline V gene (reference sequence).